This TCR beta chain was documented in a study of T cells in narcolepsy. At the level of the study: Patients with NT1 or NT2 and healthy control donors were enrolled.

This clone showed up just a few times. V lost 4 bases to trimming and J lost 4 bases; unmatched junction nucleotides: 13. Per germline, CDR1 SGHNT and CDR2 YYREEE (reference sequence). CDR3 length: 18 amino acids. The table came from immunoSEQ multiplex PCR; TCRdb's copy has only in-frame clones and leaves some out. The sample shows over 10,000 clones, roughly 91% of them seen only once. Specimen: CD45RA- memory CD4+ T cells from PBMCs. V is TRBV5-4 and J is TRBJ2-7; 14 bases map to TRBD2. The clonotype was recovered from a human donor with narcolepsy. CDR3: CASSPTSGRAGFIYEQYF. In nucleotides, the CDR3 is TGTGCCAGCAGCCCGACTAGCGGGAGGGCCGGTTTCATATACGAGCAGTACTTC.